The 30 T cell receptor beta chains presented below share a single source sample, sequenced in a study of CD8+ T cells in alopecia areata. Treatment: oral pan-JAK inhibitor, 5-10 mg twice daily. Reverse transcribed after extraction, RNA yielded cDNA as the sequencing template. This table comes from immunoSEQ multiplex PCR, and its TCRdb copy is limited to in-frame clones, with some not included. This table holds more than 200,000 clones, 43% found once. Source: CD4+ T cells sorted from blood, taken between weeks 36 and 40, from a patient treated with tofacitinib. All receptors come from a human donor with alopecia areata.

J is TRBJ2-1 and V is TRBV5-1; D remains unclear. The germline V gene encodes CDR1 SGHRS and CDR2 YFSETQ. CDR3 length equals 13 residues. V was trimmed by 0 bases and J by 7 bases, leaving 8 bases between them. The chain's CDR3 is CASSLGVMNEQFF. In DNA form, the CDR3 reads TGCGCCAGCAGCTTGGGGGTGATGAATGAGCAGTTCTTC. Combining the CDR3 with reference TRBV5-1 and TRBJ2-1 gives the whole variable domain KAGVTQTPRYLIKTRGQQVTLSCSPISGHRSVSWYQQTPGQGLQFLFEYFSETQRNKGNFPGRFSGRQFSNSRSEMNVSTLELGDSALYLCASSLGVMNEQFFGPGTRLTVL.

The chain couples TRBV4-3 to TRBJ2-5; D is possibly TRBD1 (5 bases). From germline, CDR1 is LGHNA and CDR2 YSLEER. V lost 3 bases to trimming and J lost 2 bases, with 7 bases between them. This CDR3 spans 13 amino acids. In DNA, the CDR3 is TGCGCCAGCAGCCATTCAGGGCAAGAGACCCAGTACTTC. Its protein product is CASSHSGQETQYF.

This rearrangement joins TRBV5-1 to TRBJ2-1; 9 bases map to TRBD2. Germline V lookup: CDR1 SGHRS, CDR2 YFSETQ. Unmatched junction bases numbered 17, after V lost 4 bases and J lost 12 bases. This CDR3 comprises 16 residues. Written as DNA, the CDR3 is TGCGCCAGCAGCGTAATCCCTAGCGGGAAGGTGTCGGGGCAGTTCTTC. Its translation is CASSVIPSGKVSGQFF. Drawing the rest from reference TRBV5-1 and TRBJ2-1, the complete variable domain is KAGVTQTPRYLIKTRGQQVTLSCSPISGHRSVSWYQQTPGQGLQFLFEYFSETQRNKGNFPGRFSGRQFSNSRSEMNVSTLELGDSALYLCASSVIPSGKVSGQFFGPGTRLTVL.

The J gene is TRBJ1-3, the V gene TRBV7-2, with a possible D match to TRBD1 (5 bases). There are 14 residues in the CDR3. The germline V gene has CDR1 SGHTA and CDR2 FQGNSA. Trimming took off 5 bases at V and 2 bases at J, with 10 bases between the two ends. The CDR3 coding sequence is TGTGCCAGCAGCCCAGGGCCCGCTGGAAACACCATATATTTT. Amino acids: CASSPGPAGNTIYF.

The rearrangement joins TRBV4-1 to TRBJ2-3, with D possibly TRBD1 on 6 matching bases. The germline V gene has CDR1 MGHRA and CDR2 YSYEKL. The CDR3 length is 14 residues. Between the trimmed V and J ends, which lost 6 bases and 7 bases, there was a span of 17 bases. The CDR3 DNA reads TGCGCCAGCAGGCCCATTGAAGGGGGATATACGCAGTATTTT. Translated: CASRPIEGGYTQYF.

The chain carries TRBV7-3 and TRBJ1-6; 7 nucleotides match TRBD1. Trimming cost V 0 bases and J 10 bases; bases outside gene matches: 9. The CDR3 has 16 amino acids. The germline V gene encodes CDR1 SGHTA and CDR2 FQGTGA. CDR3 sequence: CASSLTSGQAGSPLHF. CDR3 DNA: TGTGCCAGCAGCTTAACCTCCGGACAGGCTGGATCACCCCTCCACTTT.

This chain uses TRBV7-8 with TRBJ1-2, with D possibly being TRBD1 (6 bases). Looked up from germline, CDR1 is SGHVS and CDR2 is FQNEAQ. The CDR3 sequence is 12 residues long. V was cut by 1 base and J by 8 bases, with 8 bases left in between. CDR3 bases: TGTGCCAGCAGCTTAGAGGGGGTCGGCTACACCTTC. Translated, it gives CASSLEGVGYTF.

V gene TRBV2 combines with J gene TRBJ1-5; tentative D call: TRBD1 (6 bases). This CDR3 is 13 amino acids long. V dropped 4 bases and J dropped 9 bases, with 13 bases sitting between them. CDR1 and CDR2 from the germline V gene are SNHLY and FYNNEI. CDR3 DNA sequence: TGTGCCAGCAGTGTTGGGGGGCGAGGGCCCCAGCATTTT. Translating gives CASSVGGRGPQHF.

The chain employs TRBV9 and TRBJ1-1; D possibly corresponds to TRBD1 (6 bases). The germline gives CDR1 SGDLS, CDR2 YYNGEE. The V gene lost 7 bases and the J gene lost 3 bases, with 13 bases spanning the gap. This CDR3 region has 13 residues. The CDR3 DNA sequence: TGTGCCAGCGGACAGAAAATAGACACTGAAGCTTTCTTT. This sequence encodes CASGQKIDTEAFF.

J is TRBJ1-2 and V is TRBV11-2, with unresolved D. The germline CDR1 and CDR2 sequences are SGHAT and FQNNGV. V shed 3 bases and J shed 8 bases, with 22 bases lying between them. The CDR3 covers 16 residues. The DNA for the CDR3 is TGTGCCAGCAGCTTTCTCAGACTGGCAGAGTCTAACGGCTACACCTTC. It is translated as CASSFLRLAESNGYTF.

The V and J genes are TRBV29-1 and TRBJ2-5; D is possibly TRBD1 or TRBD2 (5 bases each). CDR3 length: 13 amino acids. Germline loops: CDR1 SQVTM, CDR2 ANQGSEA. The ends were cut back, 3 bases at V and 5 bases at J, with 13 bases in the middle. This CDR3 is CSVDKTGGETQYF. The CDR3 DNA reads TGCAGCGTTGATAAAACAGGCGGGGAGACCCAGTACTTC.

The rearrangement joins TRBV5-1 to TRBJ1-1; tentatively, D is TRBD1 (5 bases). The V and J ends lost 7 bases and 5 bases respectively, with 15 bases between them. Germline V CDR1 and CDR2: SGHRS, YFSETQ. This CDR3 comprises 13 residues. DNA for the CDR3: TGCGCCAGCGCCTTCAGGGAGAGGACTGAAGCTTTCTTT. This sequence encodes CASAFRERTEAFF.

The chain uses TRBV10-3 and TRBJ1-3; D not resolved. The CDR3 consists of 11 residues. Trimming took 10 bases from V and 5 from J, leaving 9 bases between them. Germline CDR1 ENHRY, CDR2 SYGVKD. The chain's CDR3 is CATEERNTIYF. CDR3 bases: TGTGCCACCGAAGAAAGAAACACCATATATTTT.

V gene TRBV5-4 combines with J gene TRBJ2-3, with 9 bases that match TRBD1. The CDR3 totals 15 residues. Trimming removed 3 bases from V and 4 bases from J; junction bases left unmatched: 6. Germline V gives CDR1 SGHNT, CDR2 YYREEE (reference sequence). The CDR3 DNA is TGTGCCAGCAGCTCTAGAACAGGGGGCGCAGATACGCAGTATTTT. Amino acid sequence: CASSSRTGGADTQYF.

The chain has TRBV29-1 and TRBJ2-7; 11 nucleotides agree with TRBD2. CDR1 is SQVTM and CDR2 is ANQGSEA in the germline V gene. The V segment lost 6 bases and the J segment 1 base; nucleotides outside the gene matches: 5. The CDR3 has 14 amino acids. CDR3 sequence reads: CSVTIAGGSYEQYF. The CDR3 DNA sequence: TGCAGCGTAACTATAGCGGGAGGGTCCTACGAGCAGTACTTC.

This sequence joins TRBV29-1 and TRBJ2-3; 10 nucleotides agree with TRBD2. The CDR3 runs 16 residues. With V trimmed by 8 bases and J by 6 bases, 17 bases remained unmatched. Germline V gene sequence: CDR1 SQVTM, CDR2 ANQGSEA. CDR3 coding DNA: TGCAGCTCAAAAGAGGGGAGCGGGAGGGGACCGGATACGCAGTATTTT. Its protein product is CSSKEGSGRGPDTQYF.

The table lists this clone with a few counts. CDR3: CASSHTGAGSNEQFF. In DNA form, the CDR3 reads TGCGCCAGCAGCCACACAGGGGCAGGGAGCAATGAGCAGTTCTTC. This chain connects TRBV4-1 to TRBJ2-1; 7 bases fit TRBD1. This CDR3 has 15 amino acids. The junction had 8 bases not matched to a gene; V was cut back by 3 bases and J by 6 bases. Germline V gives CDR1 MGHRA, CDR2 YSYEKL.

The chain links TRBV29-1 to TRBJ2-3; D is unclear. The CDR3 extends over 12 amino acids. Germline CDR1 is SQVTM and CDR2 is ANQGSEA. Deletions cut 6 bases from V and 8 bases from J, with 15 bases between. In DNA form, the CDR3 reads TGCAGCGTGGAACTTGCAGGCCGTACGCAGTATTTT. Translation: CSVELAGRTQYF.

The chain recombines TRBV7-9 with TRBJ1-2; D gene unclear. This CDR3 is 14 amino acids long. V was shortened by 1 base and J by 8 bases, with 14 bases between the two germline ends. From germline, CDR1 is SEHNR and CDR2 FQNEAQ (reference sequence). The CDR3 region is CASSLVSGLEGYTF. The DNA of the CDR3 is TGTGCCAGCAGCTTAGTCAGCGGGCTCGAAGGCTACACCTTC.

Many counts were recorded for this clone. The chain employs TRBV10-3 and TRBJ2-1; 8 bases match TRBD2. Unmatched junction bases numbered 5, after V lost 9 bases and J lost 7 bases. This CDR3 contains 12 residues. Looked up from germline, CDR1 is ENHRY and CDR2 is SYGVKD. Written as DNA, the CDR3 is TGTGCCATAGCGGGAGTTTCAAATGAGCAGTTCTTC. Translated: CAIAGVSNEQFF.

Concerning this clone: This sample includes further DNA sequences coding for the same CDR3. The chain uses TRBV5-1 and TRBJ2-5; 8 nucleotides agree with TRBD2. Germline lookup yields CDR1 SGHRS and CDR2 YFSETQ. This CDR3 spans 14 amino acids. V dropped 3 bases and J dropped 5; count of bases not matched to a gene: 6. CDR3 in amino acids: CASSSGTGGETQYF. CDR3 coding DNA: TGCGCCAGCAGCTCCGGGACGGGAGGGGAGACCCAGTACTTC.

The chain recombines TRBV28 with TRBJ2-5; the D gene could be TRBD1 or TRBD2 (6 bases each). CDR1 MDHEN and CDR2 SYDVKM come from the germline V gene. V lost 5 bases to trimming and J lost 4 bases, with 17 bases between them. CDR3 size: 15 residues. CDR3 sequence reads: CASSQPRGLRETQYF. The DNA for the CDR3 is TGTGCCAGCAGTCAACCCAGGGGACTCCGAGAGACCCAGTACTTC.

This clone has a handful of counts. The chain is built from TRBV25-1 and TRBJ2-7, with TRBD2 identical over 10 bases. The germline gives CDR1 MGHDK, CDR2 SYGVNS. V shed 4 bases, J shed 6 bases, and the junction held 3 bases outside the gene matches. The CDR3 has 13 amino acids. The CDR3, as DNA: TGTGCCAGCAGTGTCGGACTAGCGGCCGAGCAGTACTTC. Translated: CASSVGLAAEQYF.

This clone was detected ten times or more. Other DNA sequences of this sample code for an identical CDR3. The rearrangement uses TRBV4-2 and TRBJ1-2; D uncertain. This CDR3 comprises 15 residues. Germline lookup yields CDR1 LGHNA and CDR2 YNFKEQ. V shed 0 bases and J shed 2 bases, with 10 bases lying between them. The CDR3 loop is CASSQDPDGNYGYTF. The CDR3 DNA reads TGTGCCAGCAGCCAAGACCCTGACGGGAACTATGGCTACACCTTC.

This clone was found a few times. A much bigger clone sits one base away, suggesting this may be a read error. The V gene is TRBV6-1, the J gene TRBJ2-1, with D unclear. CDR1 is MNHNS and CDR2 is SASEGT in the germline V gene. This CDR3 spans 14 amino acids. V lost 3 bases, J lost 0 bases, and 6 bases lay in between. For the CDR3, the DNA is TGTGCCAGCAGTGAGAGCCGCTCCTACAATGAGCAGTTCTTC. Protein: CASSESRSYNEQFF.

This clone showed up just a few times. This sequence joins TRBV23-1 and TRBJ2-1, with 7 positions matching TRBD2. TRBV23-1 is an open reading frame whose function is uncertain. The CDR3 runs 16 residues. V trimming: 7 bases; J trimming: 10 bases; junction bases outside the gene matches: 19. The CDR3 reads CASTQRTGRCGGEQFF. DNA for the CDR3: TGCGCCAGCACCCAAAGGACCGGGAGGTGCGGAGGAGAGCAGTTCTTC.

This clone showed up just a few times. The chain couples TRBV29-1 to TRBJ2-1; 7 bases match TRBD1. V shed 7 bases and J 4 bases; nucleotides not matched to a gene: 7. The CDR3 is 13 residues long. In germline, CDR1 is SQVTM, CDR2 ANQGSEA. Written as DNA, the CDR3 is TGCAGCGCTTATAAGGGACAGTACAATGAGCAGTTCTTC. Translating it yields CSAYKGQYNEQFF.

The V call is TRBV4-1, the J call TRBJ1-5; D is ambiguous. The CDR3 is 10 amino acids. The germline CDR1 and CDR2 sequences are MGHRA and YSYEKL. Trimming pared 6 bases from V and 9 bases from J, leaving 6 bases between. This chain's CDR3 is CASRVPPQHF. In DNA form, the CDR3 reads TGCGCCAGCAGAGTCCCGCCCCAGCATTTT.

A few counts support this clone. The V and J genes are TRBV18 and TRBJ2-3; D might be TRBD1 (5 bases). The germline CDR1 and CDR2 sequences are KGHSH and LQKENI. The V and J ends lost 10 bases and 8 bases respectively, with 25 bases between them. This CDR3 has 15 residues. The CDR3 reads CATTTILGQGTTQYF. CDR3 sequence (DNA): TGTGCCACCACCACCATATTGGGGCAGGGCACTACGCAGTATTTT.

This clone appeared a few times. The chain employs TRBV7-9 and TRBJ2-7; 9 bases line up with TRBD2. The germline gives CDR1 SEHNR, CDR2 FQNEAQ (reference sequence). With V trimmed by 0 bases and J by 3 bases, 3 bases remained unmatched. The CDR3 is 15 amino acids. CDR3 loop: CASSLAAGGLYEQYF. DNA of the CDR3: TGTGCCAGCAGCTTAGCCGCGGGAGGGCTCTACGAGCAGTACTTC.